Each of the 11 T cell receptor beta chains below was sequenced from the same sample in a study of spatial heterogeneity in lung cancer. Time point denoted: sample taken at primary tumor resection. Unsorted whole RNA samples from tumor, nontumor lung or frozen PBMC were sequenced. TCRdb re-analysed the 5' RACE reads in MiXCR, keeping a single row per CDR3 protein. The table has approximately 39,000 distinct CDR3 sequences, approximately 5.5% seen once. The sequencing used PBMCs, collected at surgery. The receptor source for this set is a male donor with early-stage non-small cell lung cancer.

This clonotype was detected only a few times. The J gene is TRBJ2-1, the V gene TRBV6-2 or TRBV6-3; 11 nucleotides match TRBD1. Losses at the gene ends were 7 bases for V and 8 bases for J; bases not matched to a gene: 10. The CDR3 loop spans 15 amino acids. CDR1 is MNHEY and CDR2 is SVGEGT in the germline V gene. Here the CDR3 DNA reads TGTGCCAGCATCACCGGGACAGGGGGAATGGATGAGCAGTTCTTC. Its translation: CASITGTGGMDEQFF.

This clonotype has a handful of counts. V is TRBV7-2 and J is TRBJ2-1; TRBD2 agrees at 7 bases. V was pared by 5 bases and J by 0 bases, with 7 bases of the junction left unmatched. Germline V gene data show CDR1 as SGHTA and CDR2 as FQGNSA. CDR3 length: 16 amino acids. CDR3 amino acids: CASSPALASSYNEQFF. For the CDR3, the DNA is TGTGCCAGCAGCCCCGCACTAGCGAGCTCCTACAATGAGCAGTTCTTC.

This clonotype showed up many times. The rearrangement uses TRBV28 and TRBJ1-4, with TRBD1 matching 9 bases. The V and J ends lost 7 bases and 5 bases, in that order; junction bases with no gene match: 5. CDR3 length: 14 amino acids. Per germline, CDR1 MDHEN and CDR2 SYDVKM. The CDR3 DNA follows: TGTGCCAGCACGGACAGGGGCAGAAATGAAAAACTGTTTTTT. Protein product: CASTDRGRNEKLFF.

This clonotype was counted only a few times. This rearrangement joins TRBV20-1 to TRBJ2-5, with TRBD2 matching over 13 bases. Losses at the gene ends were 6 bases for V and 1 base for J; bases not matched to a gene: 5. Per germline, CDR1 DFQATT and CDR2 SNEGSKA (reference sequence). There are 15 residues in the CDR3. Here the CDR3 DNA reads TGCAGTGCAACGACTAGCGGGGGGACCCAAGAGACCCAGTACTTC. As protein: CSATTSGGTQETQYF.

This clonotype was counted many times. This chain connects TRBV20-1 to TRBJ2-3, with D perhaps being TRBD1 or TRBD2 (5 bases each). Trimming removed 4 bases from V and 6 bases from J, with 11 bases in between. Germline V CDR1 and CDR2: DFQATT, SNEGSKA (reference sequence). CDR3 size: 12 residues. CDR3 sequence: CSAKPGRDTQYF. CDR3 in DNA: TGCAGTGCTAAACCGGGACGTGATACGCAGTATTTT.

In this sample, this clonotype turned up many times. J is TRBJ1-5 and V is TRBV6-2 or TRBV6-3, with no clear D. The V gene lost 6 bases and the J gene lost 0 bases, with 12 bases spanning the gap. The germline V gene encodes CDR1 MNHEY and CDR2 SVGEGT. The CDR3 loop spans 15 amino acids. In DNA form, the CDR3 reads TGTGCCAGCAGGTGGTCTCTGTATAGCAATCAGCCCCAGCATTTT. It encodes CASRWSLYSNQPQHF.

This clonotype has at least ten counts. This chain connects TRBV6-5 to TRBJ1-4; D may be TRBD1 (5 bases). CDR1 is MNHEY and CDR2 is SVGAGI in the germline V gene. The CDR3 has 14 residues. The V end lost 2 bases, the J end lost 8 bases, and 12 bases lay between the germline ends. The CDR3 loop is CASSYDWGREKLFF. The CDR3 DNA sequence: TGTGCCAGCAGTTACGATTGGGGACGCGAAAAACTGTTTTTT.

The chain employs TRBV7-9 and TRBJ1-5, with 10 bases that match TRBD1. This CDR3 is 14 amino acids long. The V and J ends lost 5 bases and 10 bases, in that order; junction bases with no gene match: 8. Per the germline V gene, CDR1 is SEHNR and CDR2 is FQNEAQ (reference sequence). In DNA form, the CDR3 reads TGTGCCAGCAGCGAGGGGACAGGGGTAGGACCCCAGCATTTT. The encoded protein is CASSEGTGVGPQHF.

Many counts were recorded for this clonotype. CDR3 sequence: CASSYEPGTSYEQYF. The CDR3, as DNA: TGTGCCAGCAGTTACGAGCCAGGTACCTCCTACGAGCAGTACTTC. The J gene is TRBJ2-7, the V gene TRBV6-2 or TRBV6-3, with D unclear. V gave up 2 bases and J gave up 0 bases, with 11 bases separating them. CDR1 is MNHEY, CDR2 SVGEGT, per germline. The CDR3 is 15 residues long.

The chain links TRBV4-1 to TRBJ1-6; 9 nucleotides match TRBD1. Germline V gene sequence: CDR1 MGHRA, CDR2 YSYEKL. The CDR3 consists of 18 residues. Trimming cost V 0 bases and J 7 bases; bases outside gene matches: 10. CDR3 bases: TGCGCCAGCAGCCAAGAAACACAACGGACAGGGGTGAATTCACCCCTCCACTTT. Translation: CASSQETQRTGVNSPLHF.

The sample holds a few counts of this clonotype. The gene calls are TRBV7-3 and TRBJ1-1; D ambiguous. With 1 base removed from V and 6 bases from J, the gap between germline ends came to 9 bases. The CDR3 sequence is 13 residues long. Looked up from germline, CDR1 is SGHTA and CDR2 is FQGTGA. CDR3 nucleotides: TGTGCCAGCAGCTTAATATCCGGGTCTGAAGCTTTCTTT. Translation gives CASSLISGSEAFF.